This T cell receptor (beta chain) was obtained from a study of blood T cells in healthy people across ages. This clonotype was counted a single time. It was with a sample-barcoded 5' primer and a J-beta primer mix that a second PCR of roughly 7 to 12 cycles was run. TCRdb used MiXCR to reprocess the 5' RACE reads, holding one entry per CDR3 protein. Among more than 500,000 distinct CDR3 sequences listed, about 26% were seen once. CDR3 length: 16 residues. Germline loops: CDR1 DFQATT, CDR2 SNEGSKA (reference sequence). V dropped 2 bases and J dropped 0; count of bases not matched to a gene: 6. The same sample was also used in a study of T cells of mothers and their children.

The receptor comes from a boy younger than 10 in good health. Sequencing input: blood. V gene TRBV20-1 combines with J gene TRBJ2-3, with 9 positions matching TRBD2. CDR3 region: CSARPLTSGSTDTQYF. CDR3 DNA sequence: TGCAGTGCTAGACCCCTGACTAGCGGCAGCACAGATACGCAGTATTTT.